Included here is one TCR beta chain sequence, with context. The antigen is undetermined. The data are from a study of response to subunit inactivated influenza vaccine. Study-wide points: New T cells are recruited in small numbers by each seasonal influenza vaccination, according to the authors' suggestion.

Each CDR3 protein gets one entry after TCRdb re-called the RT-PCR reads with MiXCR. The sample gives 530,000 or so distinct CDR3 sequences, 10% to 15% of which show up once; roughly 10% is in the top ten. Germline assignment: CDR1 SGHAT and CDR2 FQNNGV. The CDR3 has 14 amino acids. V lost 7 bases to trimming and J lost 1 base, with 12 bases between them. This TCR came from a man aged 50-59 years who received an inactivated influenza vaccine. The rearrangement joins TRBV11-2 to TRBJ2-3; D remains unclear. The sample here was PBMCs from blood, taken on the day of vaccination. The DNA of the CDR3 is TGTGCCAGCACCCTCATTGGTGGCACAGATACGCAGTATTTT. This encodes CASTLIGGTDTQYF.